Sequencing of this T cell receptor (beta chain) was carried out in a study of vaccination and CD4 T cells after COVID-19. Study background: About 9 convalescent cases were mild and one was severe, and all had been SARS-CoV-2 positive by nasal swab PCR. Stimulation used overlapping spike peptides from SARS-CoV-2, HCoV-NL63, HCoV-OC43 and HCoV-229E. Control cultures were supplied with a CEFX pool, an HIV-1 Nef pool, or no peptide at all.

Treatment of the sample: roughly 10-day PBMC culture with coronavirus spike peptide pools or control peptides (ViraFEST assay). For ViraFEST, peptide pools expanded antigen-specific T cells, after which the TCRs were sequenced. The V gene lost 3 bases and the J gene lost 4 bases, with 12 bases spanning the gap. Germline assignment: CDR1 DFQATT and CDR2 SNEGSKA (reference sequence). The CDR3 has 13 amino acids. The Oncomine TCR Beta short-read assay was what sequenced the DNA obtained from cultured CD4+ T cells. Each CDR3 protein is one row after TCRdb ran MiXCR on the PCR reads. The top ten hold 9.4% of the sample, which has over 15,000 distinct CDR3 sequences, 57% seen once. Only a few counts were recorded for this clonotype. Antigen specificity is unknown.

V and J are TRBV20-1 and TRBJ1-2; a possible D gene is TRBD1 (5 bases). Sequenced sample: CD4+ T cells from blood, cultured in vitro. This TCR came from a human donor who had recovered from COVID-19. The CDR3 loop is CSARIARGYGYTF. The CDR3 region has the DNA TGCAGTGCTAGGATCGCAAGGGGCTATGGCTACACCTTC.